These 8 T cell receptor beta chains came from one sample sequenced in a study of OX40 agonist ivuxolimab in advanced cancers. Using immunoSEQ multiplex PCR, the repertoire was profiled, and TCRdb retains in-frame clones only, with some absent. The sample contains fewer than 90,000 clones, roughly 80% of which appear only once. Material: CD4+ or CD8+ T cells sorted from blood, obtained in a trial of the OX40 agonist ivuxolimab. Receptors originate from an adult with an advanced solid tumor such as melanoma, head and neck, liver or kidney cancer.

This clone was seen once. V is TRBV19 and J is TRBJ2-7; TRBD1 aligns across 9 bases. This CDR3 has 14 residues. V was clipped by 6 bases and J by 5 bases; unmatched bases: 8. CDR1 is LNHDA and CDR2 is SQIVND in the germline V gene (reference sequence). The DNA for the CDR3 is TGTGCCAGTAGGAAACAGGGGGCGAAGAACGAGCAGTACTTC. Its translation: CASRKQGAKNEQYF.

CDR3 nucleotide sequence: TGTGCCAGCAGGGACAGGGGAACGTCTGAAGCTTTCTTT. Protein sequence: CASRDRGTSEAFF. This chain uses TRBV6-5 with TRBJ1-1; 9 bases line up with TRBD1. After removal of 6 bases from V and 6 bases from J, the junction contained 5 bases not matched to a gene. Germline CDR1 reads MNHEY; CDR2 reads SVGAGI. The CDR3 contains 13 residues.

The V gene is TRBV7-2, the J gene TRBJ2-1; 9 positions agree with TRBD2. The V and J ends lost 0 bases and 2 bases, in that order; junction bases with no gene match: 2. The CDR3 sequence is 16 residues long. Germline CDR1 is SGHTA and CDR2 is FQGNSA. CDR3 protein: CASSLASSGAYNEQFF. Written as DNA, the CDR3 is TGTGCCAGCAGCTTAGCCTCTAGCGGGGCCTACAATGAGCAGTTCTTC.

J is TRBJ1-2 and V is TRBV6-5; the D gene is possibly TRBD1 (5 bases). The V and J ends lost 4 bases and 5 bases respectively, with 8 bases between them. From germline, CDR1 is MNHEY and CDR2 SVGAGI. This CDR3 is built from 12 residues. The CDR3 loop is CASSSQGYGYTF. The DNA of the CDR3 is TGTGCCAGCAGTTCCCAGGGATATGGCTACACCTTC.

The rearrangement uses TRBV6-1 and TRBJ2-7, with TRBD2 matching 9 bases. This CDR3 contains 15 residues. CDR1 is MNHNS, CDR2 SASEGT, per germline. V gave up 5 bases and J gave up 6 bases; unmatched junction bases: 11. CDR3 nucleotides: TGTGCCAGCAGTTCAGCCGGGACTAGCATTCGCGAGCAGTACTTC. This codes for CASSSAGTSIREQYF.

This chain uses TRBV6-1 with TRBJ2-2; TRBD1 matches at 9 bases. CDR1 is MNHNS and CDR2 is SASEGT in the germline V gene. The CDR3 covers 15 residues. Losses at the gene ends were 6 bases for V and 1 base for J; bases not matched to a gene: 3. For the CDR3, the DNA is TGTGCCAGCAGGAACAGGGGGCAGAACACCGGGGAGCTGTTTTTT. Residues: CASRNRGQNTGELFF.

This clone was recorded once. The rearrangement uses TRBV28 and TRBJ1-2; 8 bases are shared with TRBD1. From germline, CDR1 is MDHEN and CDR2 SYDVKM. The CDR3 consists of 15 residues. V lost 4 bases and J lost 6; bases outside the gene matches: 10. In nucleotides, the CDR3 is TGTGCCAGCAGTTCCGCCCTCGGACAGGGTAATGGCTACACCTTC. It translates to CASSSALGQGNGYTF.

The table lists this clone with a few counts. J is TRBJ1-1 and V is TRBV28; D not certain. V gave up 2 bases and J gave up 1 base, with 11 bases separating them. The CDR3 has 15 residues. Germline V CDR1 and CDR2: MDHEN, SYDVKM. The CDR3 here is CASSLPRMRNTEAFF. Written as DNA, the CDR3 is TGTGCCAGCAGTTTACCCCGGATGAGGAACACTGAAGCTTTCTTT. Looking up the rest from reference TRBV28 and TRBJ1-1 gives the full variable domain: DVKVTQSSRYLVKRTGEKVFLECVQDMDHENMFWYRQDPGLGLRLIYFSYDVKMKEKGDIPEGYSVSREKKERFSLILESASTNQTSMYLCASSLPRMRNTEAFFGQGTRLTVV.